This passage covers 30 T cell receptor beta chains from one sample sequenced in a study of blood T cell repertoires in COVID-19. Clones were sequenced by immunoSEQ multiplex PCR, and TCRdb holds only the in-frame ones, with some missing. The data contain hundreds of thousands of clones, roughly 85% of them singletons. Material: PBMCs or T cells enriched from blood (not recorded which). All receptors come from a woman aged 50 to 60 who had been exposed to COVID-19.

In the case of this clone: The same CDR3 arises from other DNA sequences in this sample as well. The chain joins TRBV6-4 to TRBJ2-3, with 7 bases fitting TRBD1. Looked up from germline, CDR1 is MRHNA and CDR2 is SNTAGT. The CDR3 loop spans 13 amino acids. The V gene end was trimmed by 5 bases and the J gene end by 4 bases; junction bases not matched to a gene: 3. CDR3 residues: CASSLDRADTQYF. CDR3 DNA: TGTGCCAGCAGTCTTGACAGGGCAGATACGCAGTATTTT.

This chain links TRBV5-4 with TRBJ1-2; 12 nucleotides line up with TRBD1. CDR3 length: 16 residues. The V segment lost 4 bases and the J segment 2 bases; nucleotides outside the gene matches: 6. CDR1 is SGHNT and CDR2 is YYREEE in the germline V gene (reference sequence). The CDR3 DNA is TGTGCCAGCAGCCCGGGACAGGGGGCGCGAAACTATGGCTACACCTTC. Amino acids: CASSPGQGARNYGYTF.

The chain recombines TRBV10-2 with TRBJ1-5; a weak D match, TRBD1 (5 bases). V was trimmed by 6 bases and J by 4 bases, leaving 10 bases between them. The CDR3 totals 13 residues. In germline, CDR1 is WSHSY, CDR2 SAAADI. The chain's CDR3 is CASSQGSNQPQHF. In nucleotides, the CDR3 is TGCGCCAGCAGCCAGGGCTCTAATCAGCCCCAGCATTTT.

CDR3 in DNA: TGCGCCAGCAGCCCATGGACAGATCAGCCCCAGCATTTT. Translation: CASSPWTDQPQHF. The rearrangement uses TRBV10-2 and TRBJ1-5; perhaps TRBD1 as D (6 bases). V lost 6 bases and J 5 bases, leaving 11 bases between the germline ends. CDR1 is WSHSY, CDR2 SAAADI, per germline. The CDR3 loop spans 13 amino acids.

The chain combines TRBV6-4 with TRBJ1-3; no clear D gene. Germline CDR1 and CDR2: MRHNA and SNTAGT. V was cut by 0 bases and J by 5 bases, with 8 bases left in between. The CDR3 contains 14 residues. The CDR3 region has the DNA TGTGCCAGCAGTGACTCGACAACACGAAACACCATATATTTT. This sequence encodes CASSDSTTRNTIYF.

The J gene is TRBJ2-4, the V gene TRBV6-5, with D maybe TRBD2 (6 bases). Trimming took 6 bases from V and 8 from J, leaving 20 bases between them. This CDR3 has 15 residues. Per the germline V gene, CDR1 is MNHEY and CDR2 is SVGAGI. The CDR3 protein is CASREGVSGTDIQYF. CDR3 nucleotide sequence: TGTGCCAGCAGGGAGGGTGTCTCGGGTACGGACATTCAGTACTTC.

The V and J genes are TRBV7-9 and TRBJ1-1; D is undetermined. Trimming left V 4 bases short and J 1 base short, with 10 bases between. The CDR3 spans 14 residues. The germline V gene encodes CDR1 SEHNR and CDR2 FQNEAQ (reference sequence). The CDR3 coding sequence is TGTGCCAGCAGCTCCCAGCGGGCGAACACTGAAGCTTTCTTT. Protein: CASSSQRANTEAFF.

The V gene is TRBV6-5, the J gene TRBJ1-3, with D possibly matching TRBD1 (5 bases). CDR3 length equals 11 residues. Germline V gene lookup returns CDR1 MNHEY and CDR2 SVGAGI. V lost 9 bases to trimming and J lost 9 bases, with 12 bases between them. CDR3 DNA sequence: TGTGCCAGTGGGGCGGGAGGCACCATATATTTT. Its translation is CASGAGGTIYF.

This clone showed up just a few times. This chain connects TRBV2 to TRBJ2-2; TRBD2 agrees at 8 bases. This CDR3 comprises 15 residues. V shed 2 bases, J shed 5 bases, and the junction held 4 bases outside the gene matches. Germline CDR1 SNHLY, CDR2 FYNNEI. The CDR3 is CASSEQRGTTGELFF. Written as DNA, the CDR3 is TGTGCCAGCAGTGAACAGCGGGGGACTACCGGGGAGCTGTTTTTT.

This chain uses TRBV27 with TRBJ1-1; no reliable D call. The V gene's germline CDR1 is MNHEY and CDR2 SMNVEV (reference sequence). This CDR3 region has 13 residues. V dropped 3 bases and J dropped 7 bases, with 12 bases sitting between them. The CDR3, as DNA: TGTGCCAGCAGTTTGTGGAGGGAGAGTGAAGCTTTCTTT. Encoded protein: CASSLWRESEAFF.

The rearrangement uses TRBV5-1 and TRBJ2-7, with 7 bases fitting TRBD1. CDR1 SGHRS and CDR2 YFSETQ come from the germline V gene. This CDR3 has 14 residues. Unmatched junction bases numbered 6, after V lost 2 bases and J lost 4 bases. CDR3 in amino acids: CASSLQGFPYEQYF. The CDR3 DNA reads as TGCGCCAGCAGCTTACAGGGGTTTCCTTACGAGCAGTACTTC.

The chain recombines TRBV7-2 with TRBJ2-3; D ambiguous. The CDR3 is made up of 19 amino acids. CDR1 is SGHTA and CDR2 is FQGNSA in the germline V gene. Between the trimmed V and J ends, which lost 3 bases and 0 bases, there was a span of 22 bases. The CDR3 is CASSFRAGGLHLSTDTQYF. DNA of the CDR3: TGTGCCAGCAGCTTTCGAGCTGGCGGCCTACACCTGAGCACAGATACGCAGTATTTT. The whole variable domain, filled in from reference TRBV7-2 and TRBJ2-3, reads GAGVSQSPSNKVTEKGKDVELRCDPISGHTALYWYRQSLGQGLEFLIYFQGNSAPDKSGLPSDRFSAERTGGSVSTLTIQRTQQEDSAVYLCASSFRAGGLHLSTDTQYFGPGTRLTVL.

This chain connects TRBV28 to TRBJ1-5; 10 bases map to TRBD1. The V gene end was trimmed by 2 bases and the J gene end by 7 bases; junction bases not matched to a gene: 8. The germline gives CDR1 MDHEN, CDR2 SYDVKM. The CDR3 length is 16 residues. CDR3 loop: CASSLNWDRGGQPQHF. The CDR3 bases are TGTGCCAGCAGTTTAAATTGGGACAGGGGAGGACAGCCCCAGCATTTT. The full variable domain, with the rest looked up from reference TRBV28 and TRBJ1-5, is DVKVTQSSRYLVKRTGEKVFLECVQDMDHENMFWYRQDPGLGLRLIYFSYDVKMKEKGDIPEGYSVSREKKERFSLILESASTNQTSMYLCASSLNWDRGGQPQHFGDGTRLSIL.

The V gene is TRBV5-1, the J gene TRBJ1-3; D possibly corresponds to TRBD1 (6 bases). Germline assignment: CDR1 SGHRS and CDR2 YFSETQ. This CDR3 is 14 amino acids long. Trimming removed 5 bases from V and 8 bases from J, with 17 bases in between. The CDR3, as DNA: TGCGCCAGCAGTCTGGCTGGGGGCGCGGACACCATATATTTT. The encoded protein is CASSLAGGADTIYF.

This chain links TRBV9 with TRBJ2-7; weak D call: TRBD2 (5 bases). The CDR3 covers 13 residues. Trimming left V 4 bases short and J 4 bases short, with 12 bases between. Germline lookup yields CDR1 SGDLS and CDR2 YYNGEE. The CDR3 DNA reads as TGTGCCAGCAGCCCTGGTGGACTTTACGAGCAGTACTTC. Translating gives CASSPGGLYEQYF.

V and J are TRBV28 and TRBJ1-2; 8 positions match TRBD1. With V trimmed by 10 bases and J by 4 bases, 14 bases remained unmatched. The CDR3 extends over 15 amino acids. Germline CDR1 reads MDHEN; CDR2 reads SYDVKM. CDR3 DNA sequence: TGTGCCATCCGACAGGGGCTGTGGAACCTCTATGGCTACACCTTC. It translates to CAIRQGLWNLYGYTF.

The rearrangement uses TRBV11-2 and TRBJ2-2; 8 nucleotides match TRBD2. V dropped 5 bases and J dropped 6; count of bases not matched to a gene: 11. CDR1 and CDR2 from the germline V gene are SGHAT and FQNNGV. The CDR3 consists of 16 residues. The CDR3 coding sequence is TGTGCCAGCAGCATTTGGACTAGCCCCTTCGCCGGGGAGCTGTTTTTT. This codes for CASSIWTSPFAGELFF.

This clone was observed once. The chain joins TRBV6-5 to TRBJ1-6, with TRBD1 identical over 7 bases. From germline, CDR1 is MNHEY and CDR2 SVGAGI. V shed 7 bases and J 9 bases; nucleotides not matched to a gene: 6. The CDR3 totals 13 residues. The CDR3 DNA follows: TGTGCCAGCAACCCGGCAGGGGGTTCACCCCTCCACTTT. This codes for CASNPAGGSPLHF.

The genes are TRBV18 and TRBJ2-5; 10 nucleotides match TRBD1. The CDR3 sequence is 13 residues long. Looked up from germline, CDR1 is KGHSH and CDR2 is LQKENI. Losses at the gene ends were 3 bases for V and 5 bases for J; bases not matched to a gene: 0. CDR3 residues: CASSPGQGETQYF. The DNA for the CDR3 is TGTGCCAGCTCACCGGGACAGGGGGAGACCCAGTACTTC.

This chain joins TRBV4-2 and TRBJ2-3; 8 bases fit TRBD2. With V trimmed by 0 bases and J by 4 bases, 6 bases remained unmatched. Germline CDR1 reads LGHNA; CDR2 reads YNFKEQ. The CDR3 is 16 residues long. CDR3 loop: CASSQDDRGGADTQYF. CDR3 nucleotides: TGTGCCAGCAGCCAAGATGATCGGGGGGGCGCAGATACGCAGTATTTT.

The gene calls are TRBV11-3 and TRBJ1-2; TRBD1 aligns across 8 bases. V lost 5 bases to trimming and J lost 1 base; unmatched junction nucleotides: 6. Germline V gene sequence: CDR1 SGHNT, CDR2 YENEEA. This CDR3 is built from 15 residues. The CDR3 protein is CASSQGQGDNYGYTF. CDR3 sequence (DNA): TGTGCCAGCAGCCAAGGACAGGGAGATAACTATGGCTACACCTTC.

This chain connects TRBV25-1 to TRBJ1-5; 8 bases fit TRBD1. V dropped 4 bases and J dropped 5; count of bases not matched to a gene: 7. Germline assignment: CDR1 MGHDK and CDR2 SYGVNS. The CDR3 has 15 residues. The CDR3 here is CASSGDRTQDQPQHF. The CDR3 DNA is TGTGCCAGCAGTGGGGACAGGACTCAGGATCAGCCCCAGCATTTT.

For the CDR3, the DNA is TGTGCCAGCAGCTTTTCCGACAGAGCGATCTCTGGAAACACCATATATTTT. This sequence encodes CASSFSDRAISGNTIYF. The rearrangement links TRBV11-2 to TRBJ1-3; possible D gene TRBD1, 5 bases. This CDR3 has 17 amino acids. With 3 bases removed from V and 0 bases from J, the gap between germline ends came to 15 bases. Looked up from germline, CDR1 is SGHAT and CDR2 is FQNNGV.

This clone was recorded only once. Other DNA sequences within the sample encode an identical CDR3. This chain links TRBV9 with TRBJ1-6; 10 bases are a match to TRBD1. Germline-derived CDR1 and CDR2 are SGDLS and YYNGEE. The CDR3 loop spans 14 amino acids. Losses at the gene ends were 0 bases for V and 10 bases for J; bases not matched to a gene: 1. The DNA of the CDR3 is TGTGCCAGCAGCGTAGGGACAGGGGGATCACCCCTCCACTTT. Its translation is CASSVGTGGSPLHF. The complete variable domain, with remaining parts taken from reference TRBV9 and TRBJ1-6, reads DSGVTQTPKHLITATGQRVTLRCSPRSGDLSVYWYQQSLDQGLQFLIQYYNGEERAKGNILERFSAQQFPDLHSELNLSSLELGDSALYFCASSVGTGGSPLHFGNGTRLTVT.

V is TRBV19 and J is TRBJ1-5; 8 nucleotides align to TRBD1. The CDR3 is made up of 15 amino acids. From germline, CDR1 is LNHDA and CDR2 SQIVND (reference sequence). Trimming removed 5 bases from V and 2 bases from J; junction bases left unmatched: 5. The CDR3 DNA reads TGTGCCAGTAGTGGCGGACAGGGCGGCAATCAGCCCCAGCATTTT. It translates to CASSGGQGGNQPQHF.

The chain uses TRBV15 and TRBJ2-1, with 7 positions matching TRBD2. The germline gives CDR1 LNHNV, CDR2 YYDKDF (reference sequence). V shed 5 bases, J shed 2 bases, and the junction held 15 bases outside the gene matches. CDR3 size: 18 residues. CDR3 region: CATSGNPAGRGTYNEQFF. CDR3 in DNA: TGTGCCACCAGCGGAAACCCCGCCGGGCGGGGGACCTACAATGAGCAGTTCTTC.

V is TRBV7-2 and J is TRBJ1-3; D is unresolved. The CDR3 spans 13 residues. Trimming cost V 5 bases and J 4 bases, with 9 bases left between them. Germline V gene data show CDR1 as SGHTA and CDR2 as FQGNSA. This CDR3 is CASSPRAGNTIYF. The CDR3 coding sequence is TGTGCCAGCAGCCCGAGGGCAGGAAACACCATATATTTT.

The chain couples TRBV6-5 to TRBJ2-3; no clear D gene. V lost 2 bases and J 5 bases, leaving 11 bases between the germline ends. Per the germline V gene, CDR1 is MNHEY and CDR2 is SVGAGI. The CDR3 extends over 14 amino acids. The DNA of the CDR3 is TGTGCCAGCAGTTACCGTAACTTTAGAGATACGCAGTATTTT. It yields the protein CASSYRNFRDTQYF.

J is TRBJ2-7 and V is TRBV7-6, with D possibly being TRBD2 (6 bases). The CDR3 consists of 15 residues. Germline V gives CDR1 SGHVS, CDR2 FNYEAQ. V was cut by 5 bases and J by 3 bases, with 17 bases left in between. In DNA form, the CDR3 reads TGTGCCAGCAGCCGGGGGACGGCGGACTACTACGAGCAGTACTTC. As protein: CASSRGTADYYEQYF.

The CDR3 sequence is CASSPQQGHYEQYF. The CDR3 DNA is TGTGCCAGCTCTCCCCAACAGGGTCACTACGAGCAGTACTTC. The chain employs TRBV18 and TRBJ2-7; tentative D call: TRBD1 (6 bases). Germline V lookup: CDR1 KGHSH, CDR2 LQKENI. This CDR3 is built from 14 residues. V was cut by 6 bases and J by 3 bases, with 15 bases left in between.